The clone carrying this T cell receptor beta chain was counted many times. Its matching antigen is unknown. The data were produced by immunoSEQ multiplex PCR, yet TCRdb's version contains in-frame clones alone and is incomplete. This record lists nearly 25,000 clones, none seen once only, and the top ten clones contain around 4%. The sample belongs to a study of T cells after posttransplantation cyclophosphamide. There are 17 residues in the CDR3. The V and J ends lost 4 bases and 5 bases, in that order; junction bases with no gene match: 14. The V gene's germline CDR1 is SEHNR and CDR2 FQNEAQ (reference sequence). Broader study findings: Skin or GI-infiltrating T cells shared few TRB sequences with blood. Donor CD8+ memory clones often dominated recipient blood repertoires at later times.

The clonotype comes from a woman in her forties or fifties in good health, CMV-negative, and a related stem cell transplant donor. The rearrangement links TRBV7-9 to TRBJ1-1; 9 bases are shared with TRBD1. Sequenced: PBMCs. This CDR3 is CASSYPRDRVLGTEAFF. DNA of the CDR3: TGTGCCAGCAGCTACCCCCGGGACAGGGTTTTGGGGACTGAAGCTTTCTTT.